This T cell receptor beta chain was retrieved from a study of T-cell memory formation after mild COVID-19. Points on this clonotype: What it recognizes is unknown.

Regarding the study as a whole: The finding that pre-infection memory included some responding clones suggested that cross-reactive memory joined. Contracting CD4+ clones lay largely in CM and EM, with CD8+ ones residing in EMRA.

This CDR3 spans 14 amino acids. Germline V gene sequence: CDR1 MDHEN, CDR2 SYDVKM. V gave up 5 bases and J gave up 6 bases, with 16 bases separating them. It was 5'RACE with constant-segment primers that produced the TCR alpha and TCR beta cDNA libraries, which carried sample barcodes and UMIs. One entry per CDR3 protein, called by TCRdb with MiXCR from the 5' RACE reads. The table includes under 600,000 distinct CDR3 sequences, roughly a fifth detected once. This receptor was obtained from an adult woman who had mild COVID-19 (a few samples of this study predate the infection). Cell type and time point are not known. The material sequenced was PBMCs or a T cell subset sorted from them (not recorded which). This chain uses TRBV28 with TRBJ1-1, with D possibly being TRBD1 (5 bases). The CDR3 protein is CASSEGSGTAEAFF. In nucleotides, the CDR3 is TGTGCCAGCAGTGAAGGAAGCGGGACTGCTGAAGCTTTCTTT.